This TCR beta chain was captured in a study of CD8+ T cells in alopecia areata. About the research overall: Spontaneous alopecia affected the approximately 6-13-month-old C3H/HeJ graft donors, whose skin was transplanted to approximately 7-10-week-old female C3H/HeJ mice. Findings and limits, study-wide: Scalp sample data also include resident alphabeta T cells from normal skin. Scalp lesions, especially in alopecia totalis/universalis, had higher clonality than normal scalp. Unlike in mice, where it was clearer, TCR sharing across patients was less clear, possibly HLA-related.

In germline, CDR1 is NNHDY, CDR2 SYVADS. This CDR3 spans 14 amino acids. Extracted RNA was reverse transcribed, and the resulting cDNA served as sequencing template. Produced via immunoSEQ multiplex PCR; TCRdb's table is partial and in-frame only. This sample carries some 110,000 clones, none of them present only once. There are many counts of this clone. Antigen: not known. Each gene name is a mouse one. The read ends 4 residues early relative to the CDR3; the germline J gene fills the gap. The chain employs TRBV13-3 and TRBJ1-1; D perhaps matches TRBD1 (5 bases). Sequencing was carried out using lesional skin. The sequence was obtained from a C3H/HeJ mouse with alopecia areata. Mice of this strain are of MHC haplotype H2-k. CDR3 DNA, as far as it was read: TGTGCCAGCAGTGGGGACTGGGGGGAGGGA. It codes for CASSGDWGEG. The CDR3 in full is CASSGDWGEGEVFF.